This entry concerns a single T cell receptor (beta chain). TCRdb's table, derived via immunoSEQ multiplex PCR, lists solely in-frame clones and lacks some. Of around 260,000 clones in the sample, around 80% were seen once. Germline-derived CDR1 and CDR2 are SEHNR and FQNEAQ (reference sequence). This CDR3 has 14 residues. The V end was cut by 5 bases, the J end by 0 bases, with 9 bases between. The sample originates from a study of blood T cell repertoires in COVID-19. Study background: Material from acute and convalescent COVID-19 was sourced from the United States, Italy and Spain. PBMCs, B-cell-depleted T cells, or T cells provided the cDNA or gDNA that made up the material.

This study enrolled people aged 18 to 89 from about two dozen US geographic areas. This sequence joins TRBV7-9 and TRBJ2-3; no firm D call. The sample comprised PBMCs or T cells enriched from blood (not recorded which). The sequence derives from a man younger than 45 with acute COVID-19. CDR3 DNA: TGTGCCAGCAGCCTCGACGGGAGCACAGATACGCAGTATTTT. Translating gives CASSLDGSTDTQYF.